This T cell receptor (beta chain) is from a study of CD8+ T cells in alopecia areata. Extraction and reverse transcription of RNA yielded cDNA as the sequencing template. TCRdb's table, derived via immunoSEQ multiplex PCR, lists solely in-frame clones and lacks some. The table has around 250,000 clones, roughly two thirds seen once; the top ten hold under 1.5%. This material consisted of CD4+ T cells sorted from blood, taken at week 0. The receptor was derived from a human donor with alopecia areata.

CDR3 region: CASSFATPRANVLTF. Here the CDR3 DNA reads TGTGCCAGCAGTTTTGCTACCCCCAGGGCCAACGTCCTGACTTTC. The V call is TRBV6-5, the J call TRBJ2-6, with D hard to call. Deletions cut 4 bases from V and 5 bases from J, with 12 bases between. Germline V CDR1 and CDR2: MNHEY, SVGAGI. This CDR3 has 15 residues.